The clone carrying this T cell receptor beta chain was seen more than once but under ten times. The data derive from a study of post-analysis software for immune sequencing data. For the study at large: Both relapsing-remitting and secondary progressive multiple sclerosis featured among the disease courses, as did progressive-relapsing multiple sclerosis.

Unique molecular identifiers tagged the TCR beta cDNA libraries. TCRdb analysed the PCR reads with MiXCR anew, one entry per CDR3 protein. The sample contains around 400,000 distinct CDR3 sequences, roughly 36% of which appear only once. The sequencing input was blood. The clonotype was recovered from a girl between 10 and 17 years old with multiple sclerosis.

CDR3 loop: CASSLEYRGQSEKLFF. The CDR3 bases are TGTGCCAGCAGCTTGGAATACAGGGGGCAGAGTGAAAAACTGTTTTTT. The V call is TRBV11-2, the J call TRBJ1-4; 9 positions agree with TRBD1. After removal of 3 bases from V and 7 bases from J, the junction contained 9 bases not matched to a gene. This CDR3 contains 16 residues. The V gene's germline CDR1 is SGHAT and CDR2 FQNNGV.